This TCR beta chain appears in the sequencing data of a study of shared clonotypes between healthy human individuals. Study summary: CD4 naive cells filled three plates per donor, CD4 memory three, CD8 naive two and CD8 memory one. Study outcomes and limitations: Shared clonotypes across all four donors exceeded non-shared ones in generation probability. A limitation of the genetic and exposure-history diversity represented arose from few donors.

V gave up 4 bases and J gave up 4 bases; unmatched junction bases: 7. Germline V lookup: CDR1 KGHSH, CDR2 LQKENI. This CDR3 has 15 amino acids. With regard to this clone: Antigen specificity is unknown.

Libraries were prepared by immunoSEQ multiplex PCR; TCRdb keeps only in-frame clonotypes and omits some of them. The data contain millions of clones, 90% to 95% of them singletons. The sequence derives from a young man in good health. The chain employs TRBV18 and TRBJ1-1; 9 bases map to TRBD1. The sample was naive CD4+ T cells sorted from blood. Subset defined: CD45RA+ positively selected. CDR3 region: CASSLSTGGRTEAFF. CDR3 coding DNA: TGTGCCAGCTCACTATCGACAGGGGGGCGCACTGAAGCTTTCTTT. Based on the CDR3 plus reference TRBV18 and TRBJ1-1, the full variable domain is NAGVMQNPRHLVRRRGQEARLRCSPMKGHSHVYWYRQLPEEGLKFMVYLQKENIIDESGMPKERFSAEFPKEGPSILRIQQVVRGDSAAYFCASSLSTGGRTEAFFGQGTRLTVV.